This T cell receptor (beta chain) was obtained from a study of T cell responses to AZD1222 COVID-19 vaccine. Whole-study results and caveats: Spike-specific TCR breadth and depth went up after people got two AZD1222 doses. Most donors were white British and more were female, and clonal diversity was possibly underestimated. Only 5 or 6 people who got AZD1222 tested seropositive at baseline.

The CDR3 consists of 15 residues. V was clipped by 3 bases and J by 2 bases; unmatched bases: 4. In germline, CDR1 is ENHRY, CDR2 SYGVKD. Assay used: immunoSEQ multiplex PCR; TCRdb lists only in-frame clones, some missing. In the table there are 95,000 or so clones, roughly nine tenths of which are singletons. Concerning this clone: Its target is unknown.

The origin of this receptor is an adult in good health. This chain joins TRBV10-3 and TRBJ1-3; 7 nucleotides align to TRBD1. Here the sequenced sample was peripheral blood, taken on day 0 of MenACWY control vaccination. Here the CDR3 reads CAISENTGAGNTIYF. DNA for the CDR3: TGTGCCATCAGTGAAAATACAGGGGCTGGAAACACCATATATTTT.